The following is a T cell receptor beta chain sequence with its context. What it recognizes is unknown. This sample is drawn from a study of cytomegalovirus exposure and HLA in healthy donors. Study-wide points: Available immune exposure information was restricted to CMV serostatus only.

PCR employed 60 Vbeta and 13 Jbeta primers. TCRdb's copy holds only in-frame clones and misses some; the assay was immunoSEQ multiplex PCR. Here the sample spans approximately 91,000 clones, roughly two thirds being singletons. This CDR3 region has 13 residues. The V gene's germline CDR1 is MNHNS and CDR2 SASEGT. Unmatched junction bases numbered 2, after V lost 4 bases and J lost 5 bases. What was sequenced was PBMCs. The source of this sequence is a human donor in good health. The rearrangement links TRBV6-1 to TRBJ2-5, with 9 positions matching TRBD2. CDR3 sequence reads: CASSVAGAETQYF. The CDR3, as DNA: TGTGCCAGCAGTGTAGCGGGGGCGGAGACCCAGTACTTC.